This T cell receptor (beta chain) was retrieved from a study of blood T cell repertoires in COVID-19 (TCRdb year 2020). Notes on the research overall: The collaborator samples originated in the United States, Italy and Spain and spanned the acute and convalescent phases of COVID-19. The prospective study material was composed of cDNA or gDNA derived from T cells, B-cell-depleted T cells, or PBMCs. Deeply sampled blood TCRbeta repertoires from subjects exposed to, actively infected with, or recovered from COVID-19 were included in the dataset. A freely available public database, intended as a resource for researchers studying the immune response to SARS-CoV-2, is where the repertoires were released. Samples were obtained from the ongoing ImmuneRACE study (first 160 participants) and from over a thousand subjects provided by 6 global collaborators. Nearly every sample came with metadata listing a de-identified subject ID, COVID-19 status, age in years and sex. Where available, HLA class I and class II types were obtained from metadata supplied by the sample provider rather than from assay-based typing.

V is pruned by 5 bases and J by 0 bases, leaving 7 bases of the junction without a gene match. The CDR3 starts with the cysteine, ends with the phenylalanine, and has 16 residues. The kept DNA is CDR3 alone, 48 bases in frame from the first base. CDR1 and CDR2 are read off the germline V gene (reference sequence) as MNHEY and SMNVEV. Each collaborating institution followed its own protocols to collect whole blood in K2EDTA tubes. For TCRbeta analysis, collaborators shipped samples in one of three forms: frozen whole blood, isolated PBMCs, or DNA extracted from either of those sample types. TCRbeta CDR3 regions were amplified from genomic DNA by means of the immunoSEQ Assay, a bias-controlled multiplex PCR. From the authors' description of their analysis: Nucleated cell counts per sample were estimated from amplification of reference gene primers within the assay. To quantify the absolute abundance of each unique TCRbeta CDR3 rearrangement, sequence reads were collapsed and filtered. For each sample, productive Simpson clonality was calculated by taking the square root of Simpson's diversity index across productive rearrangements. TCRdb holds this immuneACCESS table with in-frame rearrangements only. Some clones are missing; in checked studies, unresolved V genes explain under half, and the rest has no known cause. V and J calls and clone size come straight from that table; D and trimming were deduced from the DNA. Present in this sample are 50,000 to 65,000 clones, 75% to 90% of which were seen just once. About 14% of the sample rests with the top ten.

A note on this clone: It has no known antigen specificity. Per-nucleotide qualities are absent, and no much larger clonotype sits a single base away.

Results and caveats for the whole study, not just this receptor: The quantity of clinical and demographic metadata differed by source and by participant and was supplied without curation.

The receptor's source is a human donor in a cohort sampled during active COVID-19. The V gene is TRBV27 and the J gene is TRBJ2-3; TRBD1 matches 8 bases in the middle. Sequencing used peripheral blood. The CDR3 here reads CASSLFDRGSTDTQYF. Here is the DNA: TGTGCCAGCAGTCTCTTCGACAGGGGAAGCACAGATACGCAGTATTTT.